The source of this TCR beta chain is a study of T cell repertoires in cytomegalovirus infection. Overall study results and limits: Predominance within the ex vivo response was attributable to HLA-C-restricted CMV-specific TCR beta clonotypes.

This clonotype has at least ten counts. Its antigen is not known. TCRdb re-called the reads through MiXCR, storing one row per CDR3 protein. The table lists more than 400,000 distinct CDR3 sequences, around 27% of them singletons. The origin of this receptor is a human donor in good health (CMV status not recorded). Some clones in this sample may be carry-over from other donors' samples. Sequencing was carried out using PBMCs.

The CDR3 region is CASSLLPAATYEQYF. The CDR3 DNA reads TGTGCCAGCAGCCTGTTGCCGGCGGCTACCTACGAGCAGTACTTC. The rearrangement links TRBV7-2 to TRBJ2-7; no clear D gene. Trimming pared 5 bases from V and 2 bases from J, leaving 16 bases between. The germline gives CDR1 SGHTA, CDR2 FQGNSA. This CDR3 has 15 amino acids.